The TCR beta chain described here comes from a study of human T cells and chemical hapten exposure. CDR1 and CDR2 (germline): KGHDR, SFDVKD. The CDR3 is 16 residues long. Trimming stripped 3 bases from V and 2 bases from J, with 13 bases between. As for this clonotype: This may stem from a read error, because a much larger clone lies one nucleotide away.

TCRdb itself ran the RACE reads through MiXCR, one entry per CDR3 protein. Of some 82,000 distinct CDR3 sequences in the sample, around 10% were seen once. Documented time point: patch test 1, 2 weeks after DPC sensitization. Treatment of the sample: therapeutic diphenylcyclopropenone sensitization with weekly scalp DPC. Whole blood, unfractionated, served as the material for total RNA extraction. The specimen was whole blood, collected in connection with sensitization to the hapten diphenylcyclopropenone (DPC). The receptor comes from a woman aged 45 to 65 with alopecia areata. Some clones in this sample may be carry-over from other donors' samples. The genes are TRBV24-1 and TRBJ2-1, with unresolved D. DNA for the CDR3: TGTGCCACCAGTGATACCTTGGGCGGTGCCTACAATGAGCAGTTCTTC. Protein sequence: CATSDTLGGAYNEQFF.